Detailed here is one TCR beta chain. In this sample, this clonotype turned up many times. This receptor's antigen is unknown. No much larger clonotype is one base removed from it; base qualities were not supplied. The hyperthyroidism patients were between 18 and 65 years old and newly diagnosed, with a disease duration of less than 2 months. The study excluded patients with uncontrolled infections, other autoimmune diseases, pregnancy or lactation. Diagnoses were established on the basis of clinical symptoms, serum thyroxine and TRAb, thyroid ultrasound, and orbital computed tomography. Blood from progressor patients was drawn when they were first diagnosed with hyperthyroidism, before any ophthalmopathy symptoms appeared. PBMCs were separated from roughly 10 ml of fresh peripheral blood using Ficoll-Paque density gradient centrifugation. Progressor patients were initially diagnosed with Graves' hyperthyroidism and developed ophthalmopathy during follow-up. Total RNA was extracted with Trizol reagent, and quality was checked on an Agilent 2100 Bioanalyzer.

The data were obtained in a study of T cells in Graves' hyperthyroidism and ophthalmopathy (dated by TCRdb to about 2019). Context from the whole study: Peripheral blood was sampled at the time of initial diagnosis, prior to any treatment. To identify TCR V-J signatures that set the groups apart, the researchers used a discovery cohort of 95 to 100 patients, made up of under 50 with Graves' ophthalmopathy and 57 with stable Graves' hyperthyroidism. Prospective prediction of ophthalmopathy was tested in an independent validation cohort of some 20 hyperthyroidism patients and 15 to 17 patients who later progressed to ophthalmopathy. The roughly 90 discovery patients were divided at random into training and test sets in a 7:3 ratio. In more than five Graves' hyperthyroidism patients, the study also compared T-cell repertoires from thyroid tissue with T-cell repertoires from blood. Once sampling was done, hyperthyroidism patients were given methimazole at a starting dose of 30 mg daily, whereas ophthalmopathy patients were given high-dose intravenous methylprednisolone. According to the paper, TCR Vbeta CDR3 sequencing was carried out on over 130 peripheral blood samples, which came from more than 40 ophthalmopathy, around 75 hyperthyroidism and about 17 progressor patients.

TCR beta CDR3 regions were amplified from RNA transcripts. The TCR CDR3 was subjected to a first round of RT-PCR using the HTBI primer set and the Qiagen OneStep RT-PCR kit. Libraries were constructed in a second round of multiplex PCR, after which size selection and purification were carried out. The libraries were sequenced on an Illumina HiSeq2000 using paired-end 100 bp reads. Concerning the study's data processing: SOAPnuke was used to process the raw data, throwing out any read that contained adapters or uncalled bases, had a mean Phred below 15, or lacked an exact constant-primer or identifier match. COPE v1.2.5 was used to merge high-quality paired reads, and clonotypes were defined as unique nucleotide sequences. MiTCR v1.1 was used to align clonotypes to the IMGT TRBV, TRBD and TRBJ reference segments. The analysis was restricted to V-J combinations with a frequency above 0.0001, which together covered over 99% of the repertoires. A TCS score was defined as the ratio of F50 (clonal expansion) to E x V (chaos), with BLOSUM62-based TCRdist applied between CDR3 peptides within each V-J. Welch's t-statistics and random forest reduced fewer than 600 V-J features to 10 to 15, which were used in a naive Bayes classifier (R e1071). TCRdb took the public reads, trimmed them with fastp at Q25, ran MiXCR for clone calling and kept in-frame beta chains. CDR3 protein duplicates are merged, each entry listing the most common genes and DNA. The V and J calls here are based on TCRdb, not the publication. A total of around 250,000 distinct CDR3 sequences appear in this sample, more than 14% of them only once. The leading ten clones occupy about 14% of the sample.

The CDR3 measures 16 amino acids from cysteine to phenylalanine. The read is trimmed to its CDR3 DNA, 48 bases read in frame from base 1. Compared with germline, V lacks 8 bases and J lacks 5 bases; bases without a gene match: 13. CDR1 and CDR2 are drawn from the germline V gene: SNHLY, FYNNEI. On the study overall, not on this receptor specifically: No statistical method was used to fix the sample size in advance, and group allocation was not hidden from the investigators. In cross-validation, a model built on a 13 V-J signature told ophthalmopathy apart from stable hyperthyroidism with approximately 91% sensitivity and roughly 81% specificity, and in testing the same model reached 80%/75%. Most expanded thyroid clonotypes (frequency above 0.001) were also detected in blood, suggesting blood repertoires may reflect thyroid immune responses. During validation, the model predicted progression to ophthalmopathy a median of around six months ahead of onset, with almost 71% sensitivity and almost 75% specificity.

Material: blood. The sequence derives from a woman between 35 and 50 years old with Graves' hyperthyroidism that later progressed to Graves' ophthalmopathy. The chain couples TRBV2 to TRBJ2-2, with 8 bases aligning to TRBD2. Here is the DNA: TGTGCCAGCCGACGAAGACTAGCGCTGACGACCGGGGAGCTGTTTTTT. Translated, it gives CASRRRLALTTGELFF.